These 12 T cell receptor beta chains originate from one sample sequenced in a study of blood T cell repertoires in COVID-19. The assay was immunoSEQ multiplex PCR, and TCRdb's table has in-frame clones only and misses some. Of roughly 250,000 clones listed, nearly 90% are singletons. The sequencing sample was made of peripheral blood. These receptors came from a woman in her thirties or forties who had recovered from COVID-19.

The J gene is TRBJ2-3, the V gene TRBV4-1, with no clear D. Germline loops: CDR1 MGHRA, CDR2 YSYEKL. The length of the CDR3 is 13 residues. V lost 4 bases to trimming and J lost 2 bases, with 7 bases between them. Here the CDR3 DNA reads TGCGCCAGCAGCCCCCAGTACACAGATACGCAGTATTTT. This gives the protein CASSPQYTDTQYF.

This clone was seen only once. Here the CDR3 DNA reads TGTGCCAGCAGTCGACAGGGTCTCACAGATACGCAGTATTTT. Protein product: CASSRQGLTDTQYF. This chain connects TRBV6-6 to TRBJ2-3; 7 nucleotides align to TRBD1. Germline V CDR1 and CDR2: MNHNY, SVGAGI (reference sequence). J lost 2 bases, V lost 5 bases, and 4 bases had no gene match. This CDR3 region has 14 residues.

The CDR3 spells CASSSIAGKSTDTQYF. The CDR3 nucleotides read TGTGCCAGCAGCTCCATAGCGGGGAAGAGCACAGATACGCAGTATTTT. This chain joins TRBV7-3 and TRBJ2-3; 8 nucleotides agree with TRBD2. CDR3 length: 16 residues. Trimming cost V 4 bases and J 0 bases; bases outside gene matches: 6. Per the germline V gene, CDR1 is SGHTA and CDR2 is FQGTGA.

This clone was detected once. This chain uses TRBV29-1 with TRBJ2-5; TRBD1 might be the D (6 bases). The V gene lost 7 bases and the J gene lost 2 bases, with 29 bases spanning the gap. This CDR3 has 18 residues. Per the germline V gene, CDR1 is SQVTM and CDR2 is ANQGSEA. The CDR3 coding sequence is TGCAGCGGCAACGAACGATCCGGGACACAAACATCACAAGAGACCCAGTACTTC. It codes for CSGNERSGTQTSQETQYF.

The CDR3 bases are TGCGCCAGCAGCCCCCGGGGTAGCGGGAGTAGCTACAATGAGCAGTTCTTC. Amino acid sequence: CASSPRGSGSSYNEQFF. The chain couples TRBV5-1 to TRBJ2-1; 9 nucleotides match TRBD2. CDR1 SGHRS and CDR2 YFSETQ come from the germline V gene. The CDR3 loop spans 17 amino acids. V shed 4 bases, J shed 3 bases, and the junction held 11 bases outside the gene matches.

For the CDR3, the DNA is TGTGCCAGCAGCCCCGGGACTTTCCAAGAGACCCAGTACTTC. Amino acid sequence: CASSPGTFQETQYF. This sequence joins TRBV5-4 and TRBJ2-5, with a tentative D call TRBD2 (6 bases). Per the germline V gene, CDR1 is SGHNT and CDR2 is YYREEE (reference sequence). The V and J ends lost 4 bases and 1 base respectively, with 11 bases between them. This CDR3 is built from 14 residues.

The chain carries TRBV6-5 and TRBJ2-7; D may be TRBD2 (7 bases). The CDR3 spans 13 residues. V shed 6 bases and J shed 3 bases, with 12 bases lying between them. The germline V gene encodes CDR1 MNHEY and CDR2 SVGAGI. CDR3 protein: CASSYREGYEQYF. Here the CDR3 DNA reads TGTGCCAGCAGCTACAGGGAGGGCTACGAGCAGTACTTC.

This chain joins TRBV7-6 and TRBJ2-2, with D possibly matching TRBD1 (6 bases). The germline gives CDR1 SGHVS, CDR2 FNYEAQ. CDR3 length: 13 amino acids. The V gene lost 4 bases and the J gene lost 6 bases, with 9 bases spanning the gap. CDR3 residues: CASSSRGPGELFF. The CDR3 DNA is TGTGCCAGCAGCTCCAGGGGTCCCGGGGAGCTGTTTTTT.

On this clone: Other DNA sequences of this sample code for an identical CDR3. The chain combines TRBV9 with TRBJ2-7; 8 bases match TRBD2. CDR3 length: 16 residues. With 0 bases clipped from V and 2 bases from J, the junction kept 7 bases outside the gene matches. Germline loops: CDR1 SGDLS, CDR2 YYNGEE. The CDR3 here is CASSVGAPGGAYEQYF. The CDR3 nucleotides read TGTGCCAGCAGCGTAGGGGCTCCGGGGGGGGCCTACGAGCAGTACTTC. The full variable domain, completed using reference TRBV9 and TRBJ2-7, is DSGVTQTPKHLITATGQRVTLRCSPRSGDLSVYWYQQSLDQGLQFLIQYYNGEERAKGNILERFSAQQFPDLHSELNLSSLELGDSALYFCASSVGAPGGAYEQYFGPGTRLTVT.

The chain employs TRBV5-5 and TRBJ1-4; D is undetermined. The germline gives CDR1 SGHKS, CDR2 YYEKEE (reference sequence). There are 13 residues in the CDR3. Trimming pared 4 bases from V and 8 bases from J, leaving 12 bases between. CDR3 amino acids: CASSPTDMEKLFF. Written as DNA, the CDR3 is TGTGCCAGCAGCCCAACAGACATGGAAAAACTGTTTTTT.

This rearrangement joins TRBV18 to TRBJ1-4; D not resolved. The CDR3 spans 14 residues. V was cut by 6 bases and J by 0 bases, with 8 bases left in between. The V gene's germline CDR1 is KGHSH and CDR2 LQKENI. CDR3 in amino acids: CASSLQSTNEKLFF. CDR3 nucleotide sequence: TGTGCCAGCTCGCTACAGTCAACTAATGAAAAACTGTTTTTT.

The chain has TRBV6-4 and TRBJ2-3; 7 nucleotides match TRBD2. CDR1 is MRHNA and CDR2 is SNTAGT in the germline V gene. This CDR3 comprises 15 residues. Germline trimming cut 11 bases from V and 1 base from J; bases unmatched to any gene: 12. The DNA for the CDR3 is TGTGCCCCGGGGGGAGGGGTTCATCGCACAGATACGCAGTATTTT. Residues: CAPGGGVHRTDTQYF.